These 32 T cell receptor beta chains share one sample of origin, sequenced in a study of blood T cell repertoires in COVID-19. The repertoire was sequenced with immunoSEQ multiplex PCR; TCRdb's copy has only in-frame clones and lacks some. The table lists 200,000 or so clones, 75% to 90% of them singletons. The sequencing input was peripheral blood. The receptors were sampled from a man aged 55 to 70 with acute or convalescent COVID-19.

This clone is a singleton in its sample. The V call is TRBV24-1, the J call TRBJ2-2, with 9 nucleotides matching TRBD1. V dropped 1 base and J dropped 2; count of bases not matched to a gene: 10. Germline V gives CDR1 KGHDR, CDR2 SFDVKD. This CDR3 region has 19 residues. CDR3 nucleotide sequence: TGTGCCACCAGTGATTTACCAGCCCCGGGACAGGGAAACACCGGGGAGCTGTTTTTT. It specifies CATSDLPAPGQGNTGELFF.

The rearrangement links TRBV7-9 to TRBJ1-5; no clear D. With 5 bases removed from V and 4 bases from J, the gap between germline ends came to 18 bases. Germline CDR1 and CDR2: SEHNR and FQNEAQ (reference sequence). CDR3 length: 16 amino acids. The CDR3 region has the DNA TGTGCCAGCAGCCTCCTTAGTATCGGCGGGAATCAGCCCCAGCATTTT. This translates into CASSLLSIGGNQPQHF.

This chain joins TRBV18 and TRBJ1-6; D perhaps matches TRBD1 (6 bases). The CDR3 is 16 amino acids. Trimming removed 1 base at V and 7 bases at J, with 14 bases between. Germline V CDR1 and CDR2: KGHSH, LQKENI. The CDR3 DNA follows: TGTGCCAGCTCACCACTGATCGGGGGGCCCAATTCACCCCTCCACTTT. This gives the protein CASSPLIGGPNSPLHF.

The rearrangement uses TRBV12-3 or TRBV12-4 and TRBJ2-7; 8 bases align to TRBD2. The CDR3 sequence is 13 residues long. J lost 4 bases, V lost 3 bases, and 2 bases had no gene match. For the CDR3, the DNA is TGTGCCAGCAGTTTGTCGGGAGGGTACGAGCAGTACTTC. This gives the protein CASSLSGGYEQYF.

The chain is built from TRBV5-1 and TRBJ2-7, with TRBD1 as a possible D gene (7 bases). The CDR3 spans 16 residues. From germline, CDR1 is SGHRS and CDR2 YFSETQ. Trimming left V 4 bases short and J 4 bases short, with 21 bases between. The CDR3 bases are TGCGCCAGCAGCCAGGGGGTCGGGGGCGGAAAATACGAGCAGTACTTC. It is translated as CASSQGVGGGKYEQYF.

J is TRBJ1-2 and V is TRBV19, with D unclear. CDR1 is LNHDA, CDR2 SQIVND, per germline (reference sequence). The CDR3 covers 16 residues. Between the trimmed V and J ends, which lost 0 bases and 4 bases, there was a span of 15 bases. CDR3 DNA: TGTGCCAGTAGTATAGATGGCGGCCTTCTCAGCTATGGCTACACCTTC. Residues: CASSIDGGLLSYGYTF.

This chain connects TRBV2 to TRBJ2-5, with 11 bases lining up with TRBD2. Germline V gene data show CDR1 as SNHLY and CDR2 as FYNNEI. The ends lost 6 bases at V and 4 bases at J; junction bases unmatched: 4. The CDR3 is 14 amino acids. Written as DNA, the CDR3 is TGTGCCAGCAGAGGGGGACTAGCGGCAGAGACCCAGTACTTC. Residues: CASRGGLAAETQYF.

V and J are TRBV18 and TRBJ1-2, with a tentative D call TRBD1 (6 bases). The CDR3 loop spans 14 amino acids. V was trimmed by 6 bases and J by 8 bases, leaving 19 bases between them. The germline CDR1 and CDR2 sequences are KGHSH and LQKENI. The CDR3 reads CASSALGQPGGYTF. DNA for the CDR3: TGTGCCAGCTCGGCCTTAGGACAGCCAGGGGGCTACACCTTC.

The rearrangement links TRBV7-9 to TRBJ2-5; possibly TRBD1 for D (5 bases). CDR3 size: 14 residues. V lost 2 bases and J 4 bases, leaving 11 bases between the germline ends. Germline V gene data show CDR1 as SEHNR and CDR2 as FQNEAQ (reference sequence). The DNA of the CDR3 is TGTGCCAGCAGCTTACGTTTAGGGGCAGAGACCCAGTACTTC. It encodes CASSLRLGAETQYF.

The rearrangement joins TRBV18 to TRBJ2-3; 7 nucleotides line up with TRBD2. Germline V gene lookup returns CDR1 KGHSH and CDR2 LQKENI. The J segment lost 4 bases and the V segment lost 3 bases, leaving 10 bases of the junction unmatched. The CDR3 is made up of 16 amino acids. CDR3 amino acids: CASSPAGGSIADTQYF. The CDR3 DNA follows: TGTGCCAGCTCACCTGCTGGCGGGAGCATCGCAGATACGCAGTATTTT.

The genes are TRBV6-6 and TRBJ1-1; weak D call: TRBD1 (6 bases). V lost 6 bases to trimming and J lost 1 base, with 9 bases between them. CDR1 and CDR2 from the germline V gene are MNHNY and SVGAGI (reference sequence). The CDR3 totals 13 residues. DNA of the CDR3: TGTGCCAGCAGCCGACAGGAGAACACTGAAGCTTTCTTT. This encodes CASSRQENTEAFF.

This clone was counted once. The rearrangement joins TRBV6-5 to TRBJ2-7, with D maybe TRBD2 (6 bases). V lost 4 bases and J 1 base, leaving 11 bases between the germline ends. The germline V gene has CDR1 MNHEY and CDR2 SVGAGI. The CDR3 consists of 14 residues. The CDR3 sequence: CASSLGGKSYEQYF. The DNA of the CDR3 is TGTGCCAGCAGTTTGGGGGGTAAATCCTACGAGCAGTACTTC.

The V gene is TRBV5-1, the J gene TRBJ2-4, with D possibly being TRBD2 (6 bases). V lost 4 bases and J lost 8, with 19 bases in between. This CDR3 is 15 amino acids long. Germline V gives CDR1 SGHRS, CDR2 YFSETQ. The CDR3 sequence is CASSPGVASWDIQYF. The CDR3 DNA reads TGCGCCAGCAGCCCGGGGGTAGCGAGTTGGGACATTCAGTACTTC.

V usage is TRBV19 and J usage is TRBJ1-1; tentatively, D is TRBD1 (5 bases). CDR1 and CDR2 (germline): LNHDA, SQIVND (reference sequence). Trimming stripped 6 bases from V and 7 bases from J, with 9 bases between. The length of the CDR3 is 11 residues. The CDR3: CASRTASEAFF. The DNA for the CDR3 is TGTGCCAGTAGGACAGCAAGTGAAGCTTTCTTT.

The CDR3 here is CASTLQGQGESPLHF. The DNA for the CDR3 is TGTGCCAGCACCCTTCAGGGACAGGGAGAGTCACCCCTCCACTTT. The rearrangement uses TRBV27 and TRBJ1-6; 9 bases line up with TRBD1. Per the germline V gene, CDR1 is MNHEY and CDR2 is SMNVEV (reference sequence). V shed 7 bases, J shed 10 bases, and the junction held 11 bases outside the gene matches. This CDR3 region has 15 residues.

DNA for the CDR3: TGTGCCAGTAGTCGCCCACAGCGGGGATATAGCAATCAGCCCCAGCATTTT. Protein: CASSRPQRGYSNQPQHF. The chain employs TRBV19 and TRBJ1-5, with D hard to call. The CDR3 runs 17 residues. Germline-derived CDR1 and CDR2 are LNHDA and SQIVND (reference sequence). V was clipped by 5 bases and J by 0 bases, with 17 bases between them.

This clone showed up just a few times. The rearrangement joins TRBV21-1 to TRBJ2-5; the table's TRBD2 call for D was not verified on the DNA. TRBV21-1 is a listed pseudogene. This CDR3 contains 16 residues. The CDR3 region is CASSKPPGAGFKTQYF. In DNA form, the CDR3 reads TGTGCCAGCAGCAAACCCCCGGGAGCGGGTTTTAAGACCCAGTACTTC.

The chain links TRBV7-2 to TRBJ2-4, with D tentatively TRBD2 (6 bases). V was pared by 3 bases and J by 7 bases, with 10 bases between. The CDR3 sequence is 13 residues long. The germline CDR1 and CDR2 sequences are SGHTA and FQGNSA. The DNA for the CDR3 is TGTGCCAGCAGCTTCGAACGGGGGAACATTCAGTACTTC. Its translation is CASSFERGNIQYF.

The CDR3 loop is CASNPQGPGNTIYF. In DNA form, the CDR3 reads TGTGCCAGCAACCCTCAGGGTCCTGGAAACACCATATATTTT. This chain joins TRBV28 and TRBJ1-3; possibly TRBD1 for D (5 bases). This CDR3 contains 14 residues. V dropped 7 bases and J dropped 2 bases, with 12 bases sitting between them. Looked up from germline, CDR1 is MDHEN and CDR2 is SYDVKM.

In its sample, this clone was seen once. The J gene is TRBJ1-2, the V gene TRBV28, with D perhaps matching TRBD1 (5 bases). Trimming left V 5 bases short and J 4 bases short, with 17 bases between. The CDR3 extends over 15 amino acids. Per germline, CDR1 MDHEN and CDR2 SYDVKM. This CDR3 is CASSPQGGLGYGYTF. Written as DNA, the CDR3 is TGTGCCAGCAGTCCGCAGGGAGGATTGGGCTATGGCTACACCTTC.

The V gene is TRBV28, the J gene TRBJ1-2; D not certain. With 4 bases removed from V and 4 bases from J, the gap between germline ends came to 7 bases. This CDR3 spans 12 amino acids. The germline gives CDR1 MDHEN, CDR2 SYDVKM. CDR3 sequence (DNA): TGTGCCAGCAGTTGGGCAATCTATGGCTACACCTTC. It codes for CASSWAIYGYTF.

The chain uses TRBV19 and TRBJ2-3; tentative D call: TRBD2 (6 bases). The V gene's germline CDR1 is LNHDA and CDR2 SQIVND (reference sequence). This CDR3 has 16 residues. V shed 3 bases and J shed 1 base, with 14 bases lying between them. The CDR3 here is CASSIAFSGRTDTQYF. The CDR3 region has the DNA TGTGCCAGTAGTATTGCGTTTAGCGGTCGCACAGATACGCAGTATTTT.

The genes are TRBV28 and TRBJ1-4; 7 bases agree with TRBD1. J gave up 7 bases and V 5 bases, and 10 bases lay outside the gene matches. Germline V gene data show CDR1 as MDHEN and CDR2 as SYDVKM. This CDR3 is 15 amino acids long. The CDR3 here is CASSGRQGQSEKLFF. Written as DNA, the CDR3 is TGTGCCAGCAGTGGGCGACAGGGTCAGAGTGAAAAACTGTTTTTT.

In this sample, this clone turned up once. The chain employs TRBV4-3 and TRBJ2-1, with D tentatively TRBD2 (6 bases). V shed 2 bases and J shed 0 bases, with 14 bases lying between them. The CDR3 is 17 amino acids. The V gene's germline CDR1 is LGHNA and CDR2 YSLEER. Here the CDR3 DNA reads TGCGCCAGCAGCCAACGGGGGACGACGAGCTCCTACAATGAGCAGTTCTTC. It encodes CASSQRGTTSSYNEQFF.

The rearrangement joins TRBV24-1 to TRBJ1-1, with D possibly being TRBD1 (6 bases). The germline gives CDR1 KGHDR, CDR2 SFDVKD. CDR3 length: 18 residues. V was cut by 3 bases and J by 0 bases, with 19 bases left in between. The CDR3 here is CATSDVTQGIGMNTEAFF. In nucleotides, the CDR3 is TGTGCCACCAGTGATGTAACACAGGGTATCGGGATGAACACTGAAGCTTTCTTT.

V and J are TRBV27 and TRBJ2-3, with TRBD1 identical over 9 bases. CDR3 length: 14 residues. Germline lookup yields CDR1 MNHEY and CDR2 SMNVEV (reference sequence). The J segment lost 5 bases and the V segment lost 4 bases, leaving 4 bases of the junction unmatched. CDR3 sequence (DNA): TGTGCCAGCAGTTCATACAGGGGGCAAGATACGCAGTATTTT. It translates to CASSSYRGQDTQYF.

The chain employs TRBV25-1 and TRBJ1-1, with a weak D call TRBD1 (5 bases). Germline V CDR1 and CDR2: MGHDK, SYGVNS. V lost 2 bases and J lost 2, with 12 bases in between. This CDR3 spans 15 amino acids. The CDR3 region has the DNA TGTGCCAGCAGTGAAAGCCGGGGGATTAACACTGAAGCTTTCTTT. As protein: CASSESRGINTEAFF.

V usage is TRBV7-9 and J usage is TRBJ1-6, with unresolved D. Germline-derived CDR1 and CDR2 are SEHNR and FQNEAQ (reference sequence). V was pared by 11 bases and J by 6 bases, with 14 bases between. The CDR3 loop spans 13 amino acids. The CDR3, as DNA: TGTGCCTCCCAAGTCGGGGTTAATTCACCCCTCCACTTT. It codes for CASQVGVNSPLHF.

The gene calls are TRBV27 and TRBJ2-3; the D gene is possibly TRBD1 (5 bases). The CDR3 loop spans 16 amino acids. Trimming stripped 3 bases from V and 4 bases from J, with 17 bases between. Germline-derived CDR1 and CDR2 are MNHEY and SMNVEV (reference sequence). CDR3: CASSFGWGRGADTQYF. DNA for the CDR3: TGTGCCAGCAGTTTTGGATGGGGTAGGGGCGCAGATACGCAGTATTTT.

The genes are TRBV12-3 or TRBV12-4 and TRBJ2-1, with TRBD2 identical over 9 bases. Trimming at V came to 6 bases and at J to 9 bases, leaving 6 bases not matched to a gene. The CDR3 spans 13 residues. The DNA for the CDR3 is TGTGCCAGCAGACATAGCGGGAGATCTGAGCAGTTCTTC. Translated: CASRHSGRSEQFF.

This chain connects TRBV18 to TRBJ2-5; TRBD2 matches at 8 bases. The CDR3 extends over 18 amino acids. V gave up 2 bases and J gave up 1 base; unmatched junction bases: 12. Germline CDR1 reads KGHSH; CDR2 reads LQKENI. The CDR3 loop reads CASSPGFGTSGIQETQYF. The CDR3 DNA reads TGTGCCAGCTCACCAGGATTTGGCACTAGCGGAATCCAAGAGACCCAGTACTTC.

This chain uses TRBV19 with TRBJ2-1; 12 bases align to TRBD2. CDR3 length equals 16 residues. With V trimmed by 8 bases and J by 1 base, 6 bases remained unmatched. Germline CDR1 LNHDA, CDR2 SQIVND (reference sequence). Written as DNA, the CDR3 is TGTGCCAGTCAATCACTAGCGGGAGGTTCCTACAATGAGCAGTTCTTC. Its translation is CASQSLAGGSYNEQFF.